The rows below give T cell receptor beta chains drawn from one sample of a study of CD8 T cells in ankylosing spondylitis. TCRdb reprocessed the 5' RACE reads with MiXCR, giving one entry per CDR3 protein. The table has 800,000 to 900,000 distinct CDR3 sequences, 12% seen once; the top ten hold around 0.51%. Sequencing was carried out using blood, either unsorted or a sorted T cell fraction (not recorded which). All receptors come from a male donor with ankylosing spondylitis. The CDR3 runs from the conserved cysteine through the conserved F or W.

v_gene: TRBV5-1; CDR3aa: CASSLGQLGYEQYF
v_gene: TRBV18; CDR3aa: CASSQKRPADSPLHF
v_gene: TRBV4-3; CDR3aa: CASSQESPGIYGYTF
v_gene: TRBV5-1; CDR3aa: CASSADTGSYRGYTF
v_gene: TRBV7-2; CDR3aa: CASSSQRGYEQYF
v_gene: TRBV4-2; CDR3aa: CASSQALGTSGYEQYF
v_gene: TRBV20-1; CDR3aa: CSAREKGRPTNEKLFF
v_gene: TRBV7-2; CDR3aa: CASSSRGYQETQYF
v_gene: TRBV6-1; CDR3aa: CASSRDRASEKLFF
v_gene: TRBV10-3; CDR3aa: CAISEGAETQYF
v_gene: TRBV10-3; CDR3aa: CAISESGQTETQYF
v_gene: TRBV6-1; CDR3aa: CASIPRGGPDTEAFF
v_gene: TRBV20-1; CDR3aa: CSVRGTEQFF
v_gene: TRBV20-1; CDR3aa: CSAGRAGAIQETQYF
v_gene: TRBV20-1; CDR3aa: CSATTALNTEAFF
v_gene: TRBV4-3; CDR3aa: CASSQDEAADNEQFF
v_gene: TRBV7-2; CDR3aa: CASSLADYSNQPQHF
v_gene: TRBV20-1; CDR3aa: CSALTGDGYTF
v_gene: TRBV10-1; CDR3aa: CASSARGPEAFF
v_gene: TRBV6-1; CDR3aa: CASIRGGPLSTGELFF
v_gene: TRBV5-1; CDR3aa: CASRLGPQGLYEQYF
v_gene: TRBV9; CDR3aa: CASSVGQADEKLFF
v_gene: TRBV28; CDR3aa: CASRTTGQGRYEQFF
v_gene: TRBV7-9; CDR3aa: CASSRLPGGVGTEAFF
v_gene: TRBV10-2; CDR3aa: CASTDGGDDYEQYF
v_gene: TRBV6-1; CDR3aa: CASSIHSDDEQFF
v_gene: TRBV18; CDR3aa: CASSPTLEDTEAFF
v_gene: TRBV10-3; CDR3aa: CAIADRPDSYEQYF
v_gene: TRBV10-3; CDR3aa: CAISESMTRRATSEAFF
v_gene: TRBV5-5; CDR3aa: CASSWDLEKLFF
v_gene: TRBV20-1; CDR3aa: CSAREDRARDQPQHF
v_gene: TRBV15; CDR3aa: CATSRDGKAGTTDTQYF
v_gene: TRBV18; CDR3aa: CASSPPSLGYGYTF
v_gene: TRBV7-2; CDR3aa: CASSLDHMGGKQFF
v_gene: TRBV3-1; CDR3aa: CASSQGRGGGPSGEQFF
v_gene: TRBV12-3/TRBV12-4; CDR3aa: CASRPEIRGGYVEAFF
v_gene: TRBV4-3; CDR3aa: CVSSHRLAGDSTGELFF
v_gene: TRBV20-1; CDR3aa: CSALTDSNQPQHF
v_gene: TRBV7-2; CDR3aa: CASSPGRSNTEAFF
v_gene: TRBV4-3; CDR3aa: CASSLRLTDTGELFF
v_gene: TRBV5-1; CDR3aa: CASSLVAGRGAYNEQFF
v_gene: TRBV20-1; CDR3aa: CSAETPRVRADTQYF
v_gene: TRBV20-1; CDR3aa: CSARSPESRAQHF
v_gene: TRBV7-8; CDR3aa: CASSPRAGLMNTEAFF
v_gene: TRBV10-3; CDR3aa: CAIKDNLSNQPQHF
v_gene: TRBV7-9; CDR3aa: CASSLGAENEQYF
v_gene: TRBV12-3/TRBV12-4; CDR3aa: CASSLAASGMGTQYF
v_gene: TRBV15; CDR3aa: CATSRVTGFTGELFF
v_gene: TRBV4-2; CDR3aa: CASSQAPSETQYF
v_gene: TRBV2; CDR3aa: CASSLQLGTEQFF
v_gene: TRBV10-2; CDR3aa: CASKSRTGKLFF
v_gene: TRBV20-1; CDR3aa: CSAYFTGIGADTQYF
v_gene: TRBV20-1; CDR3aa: CSASLLAGTYEQYF
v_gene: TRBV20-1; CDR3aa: CSARDVSTNYGYTF
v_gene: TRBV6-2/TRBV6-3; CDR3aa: CASSYSSSSGGYTF
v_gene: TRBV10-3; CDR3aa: CAISESLAKNIQYF
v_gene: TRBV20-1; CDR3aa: CSARVSGGAGYNEQSF
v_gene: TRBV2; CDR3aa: CASSGSGNSYNEQFF
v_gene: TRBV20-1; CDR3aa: CSARETSYNEQFF
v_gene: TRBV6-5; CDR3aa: CASSSGQSGYGYTF